Shown below are 8 T cell receptor beta chains from a single sample sequenced in a study of control samples from healthy donors and cancer patients. Some clones are missing from TCRdb's copy, which holds only in-frame ones; the method was immunoSEQ multiplex PCR. The table shows about 250,000 clones, with roughly 80% occurring only once. The specimen was PBMCs. These receptors were taken from a woman aged 55-69 years with lung cancer.

This rearrangement joins TRBV15 to TRBJ2-7; unclear D gene. With 3 bases removed from V and 2 bases from J, the gap between germline ends came to 8 bases. CDR3 size: 13 residues. Germline V gene data show CDR1 as LNHNV and CDR2 as YYDKDF (reference sequence). CDR3 residues: CATSRDLTYEQYF. The DNA of the CDR3 is TGTGCCACCAGCAGGGACCTAACCTACGAGCAGTACTTC.

The sample holds one count of this clone. The chain combines TRBV5-1 with TRBJ1-4; 9 bases align to TRBD1. CDR3 size: 15 residues. CDR1 and CDR2 from the germline V gene are SGHRS and YFSETQ. Losses at the gene ends were 4 bases for V and 8 bases for J; bases not matched to a gene: 9. The CDR3 coding sequence is TGCGCCAGCAGCACTACAGGGGGCGCGGTGGAAAAACTGTTTTTT. Translated: CASSTTGGAVEKLFF.

The V gene is TRBV18, the J gene TRBJ2-7, with a tentative D call TRBD1 (6 bases). This CDR3 spans 14 amino acids. CDR1 and CDR2 (germline): KGHSH, LQKENI. Trimming removed 0 bases at V and 5 bases at J, with 11 bases between. The CDR3 DNA reads as TGTGCCAGCTCACCACCGAGCAGGGGACACGAGCAGTACTTC. Translation: CASSPPSRGHEQYF.

This clone showed up just a few times. The rearrangement links TRBV12-2 to TRBJ1-2. TRBV12-2 is noted as a pseudogene. The CDR3 consists of 10 residues. The CDR3 is CASRCEGYTF. The CDR3 bases are TGTGCAAGTCGCTGTGAGGGCTACACCTTC.

The chain uses TRBV6-5 and TRBJ2-1; 9 positions agree with TRBD1. The length of the CDR3 is 15 residues. Looked up from germline, CDR1 is MNHEY and CDR2 is SVGAGI. The J segment lost 8 bases and the V segment lost 6 bases, leaving 11 bases of the junction unmatched. CDR3 DNA: TGTGCCAGCAGGCCGGACAGGGGCGCGCCTTATGAGCAGTTCTTC. It specifies CASRPDRGAPYEQFF.

CDR3 sequence: CASSLLASGAYNEQFF. In nucleotides, the CDR3 is TGTGCCAGCAGTTTACTAGCTAGCGGGGCCTACAATGAGCAGTTCTTC. This chain links TRBV27 with TRBJ2-1, with 9 bases that match TRBD2. V was clipped by 2 bases and J by 2 bases; unmatched bases: 4. CDR3 length: 16 residues. In germline, CDR1 is MNHEY, CDR2 SMNVEV (reference sequence).

The V call is TRBV12-3 or TRBV12-4, the J call TRBJ1-1, with D uncertain. The CDR3 contains 11 residues. The V end was cut by 5 bases, the J end by 4 bases, with 5 bases between. CDR3 sequence (DNA): TGTGCCAGCAGTCGAGTCACTGAAGCTTTCTTT. Translating it yields CASSRVTEAFF.

The V call is TRBV5-4, the J call TRBJ2-7; 11 nucleotides match TRBD2. With 0 bases clipped from V and 0 bases from J, the junction kept 8 bases outside the gene matches. Germline V lookup: CDR1 SGHNT, CDR2 YYREEE (reference sequence). This CDR3 is built from 18 residues. In DNA form, the CDR3 reads TGTGCCAGCAGCTTGGGACTAGCGGGGCCCTTCAGCTCCTACGAGCAGTACTTC. This gives the protein CASSLGLAGPFSSYEQYF.